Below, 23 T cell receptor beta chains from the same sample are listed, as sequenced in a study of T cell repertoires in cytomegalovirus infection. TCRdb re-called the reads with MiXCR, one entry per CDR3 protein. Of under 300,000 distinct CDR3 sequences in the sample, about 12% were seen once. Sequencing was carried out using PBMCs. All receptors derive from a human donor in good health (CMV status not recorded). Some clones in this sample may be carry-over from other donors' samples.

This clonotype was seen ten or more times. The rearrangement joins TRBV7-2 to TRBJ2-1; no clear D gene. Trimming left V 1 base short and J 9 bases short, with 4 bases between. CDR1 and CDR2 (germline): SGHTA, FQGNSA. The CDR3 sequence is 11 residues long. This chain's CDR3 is CASSLVGEQFF. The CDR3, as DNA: TGTGCCAGCAGCTTAGTTGGTGAGCAGTTCTTC.

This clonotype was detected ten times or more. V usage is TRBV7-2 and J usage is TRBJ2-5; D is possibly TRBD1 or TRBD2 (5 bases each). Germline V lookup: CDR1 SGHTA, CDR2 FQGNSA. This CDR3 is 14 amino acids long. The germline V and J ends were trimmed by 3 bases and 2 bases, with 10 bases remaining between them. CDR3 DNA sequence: TGTGCCAGCAGCTTGAGGGGTAGGCAAGAGACCCAGTACTTC. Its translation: CASSLRGRQETQYF.

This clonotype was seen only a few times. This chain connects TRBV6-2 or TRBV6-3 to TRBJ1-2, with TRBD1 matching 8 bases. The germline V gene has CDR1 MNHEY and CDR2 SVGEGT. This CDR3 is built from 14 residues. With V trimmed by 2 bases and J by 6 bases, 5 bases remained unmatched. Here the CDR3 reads CASSYGQGGNGYTF. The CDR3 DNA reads TGTGCCAGCAGTTACGGACAGGGAGGAAATGGCTACACCTTC.

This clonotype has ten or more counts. CDR3 loop: CASSPDIGDSPLHF. Written as DNA, the CDR3 is TGCGCCAGCAGTCCCGATATAGGGGATTCACCCCTCCACTTT. The rearrangement uses TRBV5-1 and TRBJ1-6; D is possibly TRBD1 (5 bases). This CDR3 comprises 14 residues. Germline loops: CDR1 SGHRS, CDR2 YFSETQ. Trimming cost V 5 bases and J 8 bases, with 14 bases left between them.

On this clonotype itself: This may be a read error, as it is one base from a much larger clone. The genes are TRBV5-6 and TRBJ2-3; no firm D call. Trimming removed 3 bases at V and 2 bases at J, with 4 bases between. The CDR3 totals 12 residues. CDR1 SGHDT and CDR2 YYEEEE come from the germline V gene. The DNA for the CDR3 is TGTGCCAGCAGCTGGGCCACAGATACGCAGTATTTT. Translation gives CASSWATDTQYF.

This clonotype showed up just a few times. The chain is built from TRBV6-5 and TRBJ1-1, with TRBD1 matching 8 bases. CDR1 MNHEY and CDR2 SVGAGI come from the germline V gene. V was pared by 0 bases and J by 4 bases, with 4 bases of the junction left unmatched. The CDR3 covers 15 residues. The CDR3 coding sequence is TGTGCCAGCAGTTACTCGACAGGGACAGGCACTGAAGCTTTCTTT. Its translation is CASSYSTGTGTEAFF.

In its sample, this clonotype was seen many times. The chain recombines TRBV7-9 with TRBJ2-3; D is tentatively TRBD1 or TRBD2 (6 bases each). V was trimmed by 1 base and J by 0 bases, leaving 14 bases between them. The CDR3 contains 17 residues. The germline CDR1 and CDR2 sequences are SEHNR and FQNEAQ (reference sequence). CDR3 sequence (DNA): TGTGCCAGCAGCTTAGACAGGGCGGGGCCCAGCACAGATACGCAGTATTTT. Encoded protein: CASSLDRAGPSTDTQYF.

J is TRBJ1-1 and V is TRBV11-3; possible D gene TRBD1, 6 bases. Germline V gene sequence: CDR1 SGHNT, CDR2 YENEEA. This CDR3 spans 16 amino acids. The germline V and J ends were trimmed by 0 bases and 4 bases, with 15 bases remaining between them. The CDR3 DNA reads TGTGCCAGCAGCTTAGATCAAGGGGGGTTACGCACTGAAGCTTTCTTT. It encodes CASSLDQGGLRTEAFF.

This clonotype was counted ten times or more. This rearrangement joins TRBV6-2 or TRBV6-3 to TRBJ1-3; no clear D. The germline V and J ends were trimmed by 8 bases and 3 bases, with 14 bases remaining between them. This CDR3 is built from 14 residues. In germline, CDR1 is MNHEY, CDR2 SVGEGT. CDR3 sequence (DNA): TGTGCCAGCTTCTCCAGGCCGTATGGAAACACCATATATTTT. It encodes CASFSRPYGNTIYF.

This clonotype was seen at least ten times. The CDR3 sequence is CASSLMATYNEQFF. CDR3 bases: TGTGCCAGCAGCTTAATGGCCACATACAATGAGCAGTTCTTC. V and J are TRBV7-2 and TRBJ2-1; D not resolved. CDR1 is SGHTA and CDR2 is FQGNSA in the germline V gene. This CDR3 region has 14 residues. Trimming shortened V by 2 bases and J by 4 bases, and 9 bases separated the two germline ends.

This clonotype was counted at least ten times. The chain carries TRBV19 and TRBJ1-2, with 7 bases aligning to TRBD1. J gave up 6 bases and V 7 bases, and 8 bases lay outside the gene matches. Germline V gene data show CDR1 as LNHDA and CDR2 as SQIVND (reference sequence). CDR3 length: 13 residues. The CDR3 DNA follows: TGTGCCAGTACCGGGGACAGCTACGATGGCTACACCTTC. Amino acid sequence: CASTGDSYDGYTF.

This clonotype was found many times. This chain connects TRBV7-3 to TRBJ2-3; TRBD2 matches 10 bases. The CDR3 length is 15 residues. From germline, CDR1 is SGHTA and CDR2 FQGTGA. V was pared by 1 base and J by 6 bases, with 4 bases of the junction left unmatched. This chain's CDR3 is CASSLKAGGPDTQYF. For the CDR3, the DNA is TGTGCCAGCAGCTTAAAAGCGGGAGGGCCGGATACGCAGTATTTT.

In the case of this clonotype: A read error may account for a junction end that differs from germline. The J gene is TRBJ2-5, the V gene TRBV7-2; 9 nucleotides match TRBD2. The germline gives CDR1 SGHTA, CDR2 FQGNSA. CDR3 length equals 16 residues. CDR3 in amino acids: CVSSLYGGRGQETQYF. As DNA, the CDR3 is TGTGTCAGCAGCTTATACGGCGGGAGGGGGCAAGAGACCCAGTACTTC. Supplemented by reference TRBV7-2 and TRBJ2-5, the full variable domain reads GAGVSQSPSNKVTEKGKDVELRCDPISGHTALYWYRQSLGQGLEFLIYFQGNSAPDKSGLPSDRFSAERTGGSVSTLTIQRTQQEDSAVYLCVSSLYGGRGQETQYFGPGTRLLVL.

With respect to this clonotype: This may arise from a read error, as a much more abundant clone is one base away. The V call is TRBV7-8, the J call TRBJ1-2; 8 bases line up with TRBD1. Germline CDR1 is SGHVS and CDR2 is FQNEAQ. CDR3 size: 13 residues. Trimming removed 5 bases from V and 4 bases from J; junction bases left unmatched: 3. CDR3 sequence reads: CASSQDRVYGYTF. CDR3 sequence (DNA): TGTGCCAGCAGCCAGGACAGGGTCTATGGCTACACCTTC.

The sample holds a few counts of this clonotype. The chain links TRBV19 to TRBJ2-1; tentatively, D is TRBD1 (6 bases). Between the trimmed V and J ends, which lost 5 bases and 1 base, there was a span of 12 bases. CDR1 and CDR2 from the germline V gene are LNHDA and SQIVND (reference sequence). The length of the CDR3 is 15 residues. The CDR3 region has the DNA TGTGCCAGTAGTGTGACAGGACAATCCTACAATGAGCAGTTCTTC. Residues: CASSVTGQSYNEQFF.

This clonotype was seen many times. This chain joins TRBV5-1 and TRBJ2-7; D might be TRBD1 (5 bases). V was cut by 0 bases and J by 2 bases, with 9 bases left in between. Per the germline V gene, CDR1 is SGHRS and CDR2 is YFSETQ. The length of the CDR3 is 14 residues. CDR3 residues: CASSLDTGPYEQYF. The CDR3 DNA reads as TGCGCCAGCAGCTTGGATACAGGACCCTACGAGCAGTACTTC.

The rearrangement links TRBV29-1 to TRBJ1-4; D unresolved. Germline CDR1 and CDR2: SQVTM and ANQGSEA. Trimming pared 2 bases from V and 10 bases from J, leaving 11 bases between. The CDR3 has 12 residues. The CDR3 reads CSVERTGGKLFF. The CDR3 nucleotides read TGCAGCGTTGAACGGACGGGCGGAAAACTGTTTTTT.

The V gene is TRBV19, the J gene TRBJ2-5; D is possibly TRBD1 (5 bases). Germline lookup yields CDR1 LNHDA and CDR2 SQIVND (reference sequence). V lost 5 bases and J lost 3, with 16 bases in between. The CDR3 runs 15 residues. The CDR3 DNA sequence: TGTGCCAGTAGTTCGGTTAAGGGGTATGAAGAGACCCAGTACTTC. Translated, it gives CASSSVKGYEETQYF.

The CDR3 reads CSAQRGPRNQPQHF. The CDR3 DNA is TGCAGTGCCCAACGGGGGCCCCGCAATCAGCCCCAGCATTTT. The chain has TRBV20-1 and TRBJ1-5; D possibly corresponds to TRBD1 (6 bases). The CDR3 contains 14 residues. Germline V gene sequence: CDR1 DFQATT, CDR2 SNEGSKA (reference sequence). V was shortened by 6 bases and J by 2 bases, with 14 bases between the two germline ends.

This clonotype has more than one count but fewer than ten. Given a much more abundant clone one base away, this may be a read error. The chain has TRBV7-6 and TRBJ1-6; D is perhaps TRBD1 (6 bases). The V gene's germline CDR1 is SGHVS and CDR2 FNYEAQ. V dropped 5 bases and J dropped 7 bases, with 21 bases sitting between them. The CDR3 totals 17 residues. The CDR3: CASSPSAGQTKNSPLHF. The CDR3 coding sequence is TGTGCCAGCAGCCCGAGCGCCGGACAGACCAAAAATTCACCCCTCCACTTT.

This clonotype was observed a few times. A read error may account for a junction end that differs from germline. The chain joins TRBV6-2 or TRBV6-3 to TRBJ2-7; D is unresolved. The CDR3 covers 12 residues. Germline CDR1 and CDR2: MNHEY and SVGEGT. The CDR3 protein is CASSYQFYGQYF. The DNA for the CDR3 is TGTGCCAGCAGTTATCAATTCTACGGGCAGTACTTC.

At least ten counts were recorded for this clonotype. The CDR3 nucleotides read TGTGCCAGCAGCGAGCTCACGGGAACCGGGGAGCTGTTTTTT. Residues: CASSELTGTGELFF. This chain connects TRBV7-6 to TRBJ2-2; tentatively, D is TRBD2 (5 bases). The CDR3 spans 14 residues. Germline V gives CDR1 SGHVS, CDR2 FNYEAQ. With 5 bases removed from V and 5 bases from J, the gap between germline ends came to 12 bases.

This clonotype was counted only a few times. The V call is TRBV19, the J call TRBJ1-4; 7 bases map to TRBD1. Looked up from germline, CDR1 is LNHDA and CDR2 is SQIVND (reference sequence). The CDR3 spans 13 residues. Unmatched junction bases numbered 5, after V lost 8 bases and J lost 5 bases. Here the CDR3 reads CASRDSPNEKLFF. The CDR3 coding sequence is TGTGCCAGTCGGGACAGTCCGAATGAAAAACTGTTTTTT.